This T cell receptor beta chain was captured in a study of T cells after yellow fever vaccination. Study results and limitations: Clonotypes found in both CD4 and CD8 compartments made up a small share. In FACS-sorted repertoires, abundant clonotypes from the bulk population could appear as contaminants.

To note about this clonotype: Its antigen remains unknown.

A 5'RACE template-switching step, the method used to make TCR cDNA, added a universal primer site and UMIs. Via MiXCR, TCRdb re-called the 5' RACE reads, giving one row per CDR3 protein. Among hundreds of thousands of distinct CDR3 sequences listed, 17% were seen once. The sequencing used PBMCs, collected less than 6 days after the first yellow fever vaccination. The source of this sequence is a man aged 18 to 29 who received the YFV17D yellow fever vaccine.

In DNA, the CDR3 is TGTGCCAGTAGTATGGCCCCGACAGGGACTGAAGCTTTCTTT. Translating gives CASSMAPTGTEAFF. This rearrangement joins TRBV19 to TRBJ1-1, with 7 nucleotides matching TRBD1. The junction had 6 bases not matched to a gene; V was cut back by 3 bases and J by 5 bases. The CDR3 consists of 14 residues. Germline V gene sequence: CDR1 LNHDA, CDR2 SQIVND (reference sequence).